The source of this T cell receptor (beta chain) is a study of shared clonotypes between healthy human individuals (dated by TCRdb to the early 2020s). Describing the broader study: A few men and a couple of women, aged 18 to 49 years, made up the cohort. Libraries were prepared and TCR repertoires were sequenced by different laboratories using diverse techniques, in order to increase sequencing depth and limit assay-specific biases. Per donor, leukapheresis produced somewhere between about 0.94 and 8.9 billion PBMCs. To estimate repertoire size and how much clonotypes are shared between individuals, the study performed deep sequencing of blood TCR repertoires from about five healthy adults. For each donor, three plates each were used for CD4 naive and CD4 memory, two plates were used for CD8 naive, and one plate was used for CD8 memory.

Using the deep immunoSEQ assay, TCR CDR3 regions were amplified from genomic DNA by multiplex PCR. Genomic DNA extracted from each cell subset was distributed evenly over all wells of several immunoSEQ 96-well plates, and each plate served as one replicate. For sorted subsets, each replicate PCR was loaded with around 200 ng genomic DNA, equivalent to 25,000 to 30,000 T cell genomes. The purified libraries were quantified using a Qubit 3.0 fluorometer, sized with a Bioanalyzer 2100, and then quantified again using the KAPA Library Quantification kit. Every immunoSEQ 96-well plate was sequenced on a dedicated single-read 150-cycle Illumina NextSeq 550 flow cell. Per the original workflow: Because only junctional sequences without quality scores were contained in the immunoSEQ output, filtering matching that applied to full-length reads could not be performed. Sequences were annotated with PyIR, a Python wrapper for IgBLAST v1.9, using IMGT germline references to assign V/J genes and CDR3. Reads with weak V/J assignments (E-value above 1e-6), missing CDR3, stop codons, out-of-frame junctions, or ambiguous translated residues were removed. V3J clonotypes were defined as sequences sharing the same inferred V gene, J gene, and CDR3 amino acid sequence. Percentage overlap between repertoires was computed as shared unique clonotypes divided by the size of the smaller repertoire. Repertoire richness was assessed with RTK rarefaction, the Chao1 estimator, and Recon v2.1 estimates of unobserved clonotypes. For all TCRbeta clonotypes obtained by the gDNA method from a few donors, generation probabilities were computed with OLGA. In TCRdb, the immuneACCESS table is reduced to in-frame sequences with V and J assigned. These tables do not hold every clone; where another copy was compared, an unresolved V gene accounts for under half, and the others remain unexplained. The V and J calls and clone size are taken from that table; D and trimming were inferred from the DNA. In all, the sample holds roughly 2,500,000 clones, and approximately 94% of those were seen once. The biggest ten clones account for roughly 0.39% of the sample.

According to the germline V gene, CDR1 reads MDHEN and CDR2 reads SYDVKM. The CDR3 sequence holds 16 residues, the cysteine and phenylalanine included. Of the read, only the CDR3 DNA is kept; its 48 bases are in frame from base 1. The V end gives up 6 bases and the J end 5 bases, leaving 10 bases in the junction not matched to a gene. Points on this clone: Its antigen is currently not known. It has no much larger one-base neighbor in the sample; base qualities were not kept.

The donors were healthy, HIV-negative adults who had no recently reported acute infections or vaccinations. Only Caucasian adults living in Nashville, Tennessee, USA were represented among the donors. CD4+ T cells were enriched by magnetic negative selection, after which naive cells were positively selected on CD45RA and the negative fraction was taken as the memory subset. Blood was collected by leukapheresis, and PBMCs were isolated by Ficoll-Histopaque density gradient centrifugation and then cryopreserved in liquid nitrogen vapor phase. Analytical flow cytometry was used to check the purity and quantity of each magnetically sorted T cell population. Genomic DNA was isolated from each sorted fraction and quantified by UV absorbance on a Nanodrop 2000c. Here is what the overall study found, with its caveats: The genetic and exposure-history diversity represented was limited by the small number of donors. Compared with non-shared clonotypes, clonotypes shared by all four sorted-subset donors had higher generation probabilities. Even with the large sequencing depth, rarefaction of the sorted-subset datasets indicated that sequencing was incomplete. Across a few donors, roughly 5% of naive CD4, roughly 3.5% of naive CD8, roughly 2.3% of memory CD4, and about 0.44% of memory CD8 clonotypes were shared. Larger estimated clonotype richness was generally found for naive subsets than for memory subsets. Only blood was sampled, and tissue TCR repertoires likely differ from those in blood. Pairwise subsampling led to the expectation that sequencing depth would affect the degree of clonotype sharing among donors.

Recombination linked TRBV28 to TRBJ2-1, and 10 bases in between align with TRBD1. The sequence was obtained from a man aged 18 to 30 in good health. Some clones in this sample may be carry-over from other donors' samples. What was sequenced was naive CD4+ T cells from PBMCs. The cell subset or site label here, explained by the study, means: CD45RA+ positively selected. The CDR3 amino acid sequence is: CASSTPGQGWHNEQFF. Here is the DNA: TGTGCCAGCAGCACCCCGGGACAGGGGTGGCACAATGAGCAGTTCTTC. This CDR3, with the reference TRBV28 and TRBJ2-1 proteins standing in past its ends, gives the full variable domain DVKVTQSSRYLVKRTGEKVFLECVQDMDHENMFWYRQDPGLGLRLIYFSYDVKMKEKGDIPEGYSVSREKKERFSLILESASTNQTSMYLCASSTPGQGWHNEQFFGPGTRLTVL.